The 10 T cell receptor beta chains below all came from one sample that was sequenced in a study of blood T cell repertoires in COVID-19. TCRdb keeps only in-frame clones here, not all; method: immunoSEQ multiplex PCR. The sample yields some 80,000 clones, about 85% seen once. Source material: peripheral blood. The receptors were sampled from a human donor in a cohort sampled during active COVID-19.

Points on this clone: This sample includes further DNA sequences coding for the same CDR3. This CDR3 reads CASSLPGLNQPQHF. CDR3 in DNA: TGTGCCAGCAGTTTGCCAGGCCTCAATCAGCCCCAGCATTTT. The V gene is TRBV28, the J gene TRBJ1-5; D is uncertain. The length of the CDR3 is 14 residues. Germline CDR1 MDHEN, CDR2 SYDVKM. V lost 3 bases to trimming and J lost 3 bases, with 9 bases between them.

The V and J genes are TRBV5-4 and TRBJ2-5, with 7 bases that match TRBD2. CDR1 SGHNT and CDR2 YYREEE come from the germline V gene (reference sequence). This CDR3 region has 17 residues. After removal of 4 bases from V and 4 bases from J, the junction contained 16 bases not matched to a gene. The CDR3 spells CASSPTIGAGVGETQYF. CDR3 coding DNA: TGTGCCAGCAGCCCCACTATAGGGGCGGGAGTCGGAGAGACCCAGTACTTC.

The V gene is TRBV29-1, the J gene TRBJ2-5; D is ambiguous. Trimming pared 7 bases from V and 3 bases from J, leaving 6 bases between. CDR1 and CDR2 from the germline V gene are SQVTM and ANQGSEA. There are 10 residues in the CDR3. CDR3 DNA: TGCAGCGCCGCAGAAGAGACCCAGTACTTC. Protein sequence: CSAAEETQYF.

The CDR3 DNA reads TGTGCCAGCAGATATGCGATAGGAGGGACAGGGCCCGTCGCAACTAATGAAAAACTGTTTTTT. It encodes CASRYAIGGTGPVATNEKLFF. This chain links TRBV27 with TRBJ1-4; 9 bases agree with TRBD1. V lost 6 bases to trimming and J lost 0 bases; unmatched junction nucleotides: 20. This CDR3 has 21 amino acids. Germline CDR1 and CDR2: MNHEY and SMNVEV (reference sequence).

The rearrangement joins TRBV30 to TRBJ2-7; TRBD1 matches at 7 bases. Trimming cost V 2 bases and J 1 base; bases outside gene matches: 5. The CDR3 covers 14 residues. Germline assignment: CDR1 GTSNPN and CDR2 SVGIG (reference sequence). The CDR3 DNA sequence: TGTGCCTGGAGTCGCCGGGACAGATCCTACGAGCAGTACTTC. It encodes CAWSRRDRSYEQYF.

The CDR3, as DNA: TGTGCCACCAGCCCTCAGGGATTTAATTCACCCCTCCACTTT. Protein product: CATSPQGFNSPLHF. The J gene is TRBJ1-6, the V gene TRBV15; maybe TRBD1 (5 bases). The CDR3 runs to 14 residues. Germline values: CDR1 LNHNV, CDR2 YYDKDF (reference sequence). Trimming removed 5 bases from V and 6 bases from J, with 11 bases in between. The full variable domain, in which reference TRBV15 and TRBJ1-6 provide the parts outside the CDR3, is DAMVIQNPRYQVTQFGKPVTLSCSQTLNHNVMYWYQQKSSQAPKLLFHYYDKDFNNEADTPDNFQSRRPNTSFCFLDIRSPGLGDTAMYLCATSPQGFNSPLHFGNGTRLTVT.

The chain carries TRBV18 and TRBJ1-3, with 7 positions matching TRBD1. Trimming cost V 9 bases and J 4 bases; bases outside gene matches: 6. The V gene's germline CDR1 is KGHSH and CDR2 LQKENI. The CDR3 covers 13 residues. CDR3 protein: CASEGAQGNTIYF. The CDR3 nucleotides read TGTGCCAGTGAGGGGGCACAAGGAAACACCATATATTTT. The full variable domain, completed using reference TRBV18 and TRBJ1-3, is NAGVMQNPRHLVRRRGQEARLRCSPMKGHSHVYWYRQLPEEGLKFMVYLQKENIIDESGMPKERFSAEFPKEGPSILRIQQVVRGDSAAYFCASEGAQGNTIYFGEGSWLTVV.

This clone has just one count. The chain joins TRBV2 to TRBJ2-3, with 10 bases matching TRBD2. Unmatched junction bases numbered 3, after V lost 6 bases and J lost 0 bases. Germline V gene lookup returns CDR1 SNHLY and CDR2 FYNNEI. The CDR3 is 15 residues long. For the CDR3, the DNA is TGTGCCAGCAGGAGCGGGGGGGTAAGCACAGATACGCAGTATTTT. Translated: CASRSGGVSTDTQYF.

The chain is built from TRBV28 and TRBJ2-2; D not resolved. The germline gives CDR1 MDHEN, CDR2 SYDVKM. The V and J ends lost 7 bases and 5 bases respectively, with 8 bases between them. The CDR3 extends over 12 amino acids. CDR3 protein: CASTITTGELFF. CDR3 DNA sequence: TGTGCCAGCACGATAACAACCGGGGAGCTGTTTTTT.

This chain's CDR3 is CASSEAKLGQGDGYTF. The DNA for the CDR3 is TGTGCCAGCAGTGAAGCGAAGTTAGGGCAGGGGGATGGCTACACCTTC. The genes are TRBV6-1 and TRBJ1-2, with 7 bases aligning to TRBD1. After removal of 0 bases from V and 6 bases from J, the junction contained 10 bases not matched to a gene. In germline, CDR1 is MNHNS, CDR2 SASEGT. This CDR3 contains 16 residues.